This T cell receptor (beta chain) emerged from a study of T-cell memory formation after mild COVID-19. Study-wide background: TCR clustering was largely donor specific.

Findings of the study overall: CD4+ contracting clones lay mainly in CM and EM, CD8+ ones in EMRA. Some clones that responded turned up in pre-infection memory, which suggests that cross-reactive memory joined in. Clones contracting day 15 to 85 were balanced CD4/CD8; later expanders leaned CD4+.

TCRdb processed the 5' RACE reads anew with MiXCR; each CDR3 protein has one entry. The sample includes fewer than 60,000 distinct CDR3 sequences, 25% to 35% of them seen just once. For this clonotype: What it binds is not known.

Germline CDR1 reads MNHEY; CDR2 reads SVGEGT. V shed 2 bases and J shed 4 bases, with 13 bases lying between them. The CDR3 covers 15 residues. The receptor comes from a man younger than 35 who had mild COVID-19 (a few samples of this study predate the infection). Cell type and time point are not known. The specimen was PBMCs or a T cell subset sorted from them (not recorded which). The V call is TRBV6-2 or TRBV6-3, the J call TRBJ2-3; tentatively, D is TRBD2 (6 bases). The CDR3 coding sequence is TGTGCCAGCAGTTACATTCCGGGAGACCCAGATACGCAGTATTTT. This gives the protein CASSYIPGDPDTQYF.